Each of the 16 T cell receptor beta chains below was sequenced from the same sample in a study of cytomegalovirus exposure and HLA in healthy donors. The PCR employed 60 Vbeta primers together with 13 Jbeta primers. Sequencing used immunoSEQ multiplex PCR; TCRdb keeps in-frame clones, though not all of them. The sample has about 130,000 clones, 70% to 90% seen once. The sample consisted of PBMCs. The receptor source for this set is a woman between 40 and 50 years old in good health and CMV-seropositive.

The chain recombines TRBV4-1 with TRBJ2-7; possibly TRBD2 for D (6 bases). Trimming left V 1 base short and J 4 bases short, with 14 bases between. The CDR3 covers 15 residues. CDR1 is MGHRA, CDR2 YSYEKL, per germline. The CDR3 sequence: CASSQAGTGAYEQYF. The DNA for the CDR3 is TGCGCCAGCAGCCAAGCCGGGACTGGAGCGTACGAGCAGTACTTC.

This chain links TRBV5-1 with TRBJ1-1; D possibly corresponds to TRBD1 (6 bases). There are 13 residues in the CDR3. Germline V gene sequence: CDR1 SGHRS, CDR2 YFSETQ. Between the trimmed V and J ends, which lost 0 bases and 9 bases, there was a span of 12 bases. Here the CDR3 DNA reads TGCGCCAGCAGCTTGGGGACAGATCTTAAAGCTTTCTTT. Translation: CASSLGTDLKAFF.

This clone appeared a few times. The chain joins TRBV29-1 to TRBJ1-2; TRBD1 matches 10 bases. After removal of 6 bases from V and 5 bases from J, the junction contained 9 bases not matched to a gene. CDR3 length equals 14 residues. Germline V gene data show CDR1 as SQVTM and CDR2 as ANQGSEA. DNA for the CDR3: TGCAGCGTGTTGAGAGACAGGGGGCCATATGGCTACACCTTC. As protein: CSVLRDRGPYGYTF. The whole variable domain, remainder taken from reference TRBV29-1 and TRBJ1-2, is SAVISQKPSRDICQRGTSLTIQCQVDSQVTMMFWYRQQPGQSLTLIATANQGSEATYESGFVIDKFPISRPNLTFSTLTVSNMSPEDSSIYLCSVLRDRGPYGYTFGSGTRLTVV.

This rearrangement joins TRBV15 to TRBJ1-1; 10 bases map to TRBD1. V lost 2 bases to trimming and J lost 0 bases; unmatched junction nucleotides: 6. Germline values: CDR1 LNHNV, CDR2 YYDKDF (reference sequence). The CDR3 spans 17 residues. DNA for the CDR3: TGTGCCACCAGCAGATCGACAGGGGGCCGGATGAACACTGAAGCTTTCTTT. Its protein is CATSRSTGGRMNTEAFF.

The chain combines TRBV9 with TRBJ2-2; TRBD2 is a possible D gene (7 bases). CDR1 is SGDLS, CDR2 YYNGEE, per germline. CDR3 length: 17 residues. Trimming cost V 2 bases and J 4 bases, with 18 bases left between them. This CDR3 reads CASSVRGVGGLTGELFF. CDR3 sequence (DNA): TGTGCCAGCAGCGTCCGGGGCGTCGGGGGGCTCACCGGGGAGCTGTTTTTT.

This chain connects TRBV5-4 to TRBJ2-3, with 13 nucleotides matching TRBD2. CDR3 length equals 17 residues. J gave up 10 bases and V 4 bases, and 15 bases lay outside the gene matches. The germline CDR1 and CDR2 sequences are SGHNT and YYREEE (reference sequence). The DNA for the CDR3 is TGTGCCAGCAGCGGCGGACTAGCGGGGGCCCGTTCCGGAGCGCAGTATTTT. This gives the protein CASSGGLAGARSGAQYF.

The chain combines TRBV19 with TRBJ1-1; D perhaps matches TRBD1 (6 bases). The CDR3 runs to 15 residues. V lost 4 bases and J 0 bases, leaving 12 bases between the germline ends. From germline, CDR1 is LNHDA and CDR2 SQIVND (reference sequence). The CDR3 loop reads CASSTGQLMNTEAFF. For the CDR3, the DNA is TGTGCCAGTAGTACAGGACAGCTCATGAACACTGAAGCTTTCTTT.

The V and J genes are TRBV18 and TRBJ2-7; D is possibly TRBD2 (5 bases). This CDR3 has 11 residues. In germline, CDR1 is KGHSH, CDR2 LQKENI. The germline V and J ends were trimmed by 5 bases and 6 bases, with 8 bases remaining between them. CDR3 loop: CASSSSGEQYF. The CDR3 DNA reads as TGTGCCAGCTCAAGCAGCGGCGAGCAGTACTTC.

The chain carries TRBV4-1 and TRBJ2-1; 7 positions agree with TRBD2. The germline gives CDR1 MGHRA, CDR2 YSYEKL. The V segment lost 0 bases and the J segment 5 bases; nucleotides outside the gene matches: 7. The CDR3 loop spans 16 amino acids. The CDR3 loop reads CASSQDPSGANNEQFF. Written as DNA, the CDR3 is TGCGCCAGCAGCCAAGATCCGAGCGGGGCCAACAATGAGCAGTTCTTC.

There are a few counts of this clone. The V call is TRBV7-3, the J call TRBJ2-3; weak D call: TRBD2 (5 bases). CDR1 and CDR2 from the germline V gene are SGHTA and FQGTGA. This CDR3 region has 14 residues. V was cut by 4 bases and J by 5 bases, with 13 bases left in between. In DNA form, the CDR3 reads TGTGCCAGCAGCTCCCCGGAGGCGGGAGATACGCAGTATTTT. This encodes CASSSPEAGDTQYF.

This rearrangement joins TRBV15 to TRBJ1-5; D gene uncertain. Trimming took off 1 base at V and 0 bases at J, with 7 bases between the two ends. The V gene's germline CDR1 is LNHNV and CDR2 YYDKDF (reference sequence). The CDR3 has 15 amino acids. As DNA, the CDR3 is TGTGCCACCAGCAGAGGCGGGAATAGCAATCAGCCCCAGCATTTT. It yields the protein CATSRGGNSNQPQHF. The full variable domain, rest sourced from reference TRBV15 and TRBJ1-5, is DAMVIQNPRYQVTQFGKPVTLSCSQTLNHNVMYWYQQKSSQAPKLLFHYYDKDFNNEADTPDNFQSRRPNTSFCFLDIRSPGLGDTAMYLCATSRGGNSNQPQHFGDGTRLSIL.

The V and J genes are TRBV5-1 and TRBJ2-3, with TRBD1 matching over 8 bases. Germline V CDR1 and CDR2: SGHRS, YFSETQ. The CDR3 covers 15 residues. V lost 1 base to trimming and J lost 3 bases; unmatched junction nucleotides: 4. Written as DNA, the CDR3 is TGCGCCAGCAGCTTGACAGGGGGATTTACAGATACGCAGTATTTT. Its protein is CASSLTGGFTDTQYF.

This rearrangement joins TRBV6-1 to TRBJ2-3; 8 nucleotides agree with TRBD2. V was pared by 1 base and J by 2 bases, with 8 bases of the junction left unmatched. Germline loops: CDR1 MNHNS, CDR2 SASEGT. CDR3 length equals 17 residues. CDR3 sequence reads: CASSEEGRGGHTDTQYF. The CDR3 nucleotides read TGTGCCAGCAGTGAAGAGGGACGGGGGGGCCACACAGATACGCAGTATTTT.

This chain connects TRBV4-2 to TRBJ1-2, with 7 bases matching TRBD1. There are 14 residues in the CDR3. J lost 9 bases, V lost 3 bases, and 10 bases had no gene match. From germline, CDR1 is LGHNA and CDR2 YNFKEQ. The CDR3 protein is CASSQRGQEFSYTF. CDR3 DNA: TGTGCCAGCAGCCAGCGCGGACAGGAGTTCAGCTACACCTTC.

The chain combines TRBV12-5 with TRBJ1-5; D call uncertain. Germline loops: CDR1 LGHNT, CDR2 FRNRAP. This CDR3 comprises 15 residues. Deletions cut 6 bases from V and 5 bases from J, with 17 bases between. The CDR3 loop is CASGALGGTYQPQHF. For the CDR3, the DNA is TGTGCTAGTGGCGCCCTTGGCGGCACCTATCAGCCCCAGCATTTT.

The chain employs TRBV28 and TRBJ2-7, with TRBD2 as a possible D gene (6 bases). Trimming took off 8 bases at V and 3 bases at J, with 17 bases between the two ends. CDR3 length equals 14 residues. The germline CDR1 and CDR2 sequences are MDHEN and SYDVKM. The CDR3, as DNA: TGTGCCAGCCGGACCGTTCGGGGGATCTACGAGCAGTACTTC. Translated, it gives CASRTVRGIYEQYF.